The 9 T cell receptor beta chains presented below share a single source sample, sequenced in a study of blood T cells in healthy people across ages. Together with a sample-barcoded 5' primer, a J-beta primer mix was included in a second PCR lasting about 6 to 11 cycles. A single record per CDR3 protein comes from TCRdb applying MiXCR to the 5' RACE reads. The table lists 850,000 or so distinct CDR3 sequences, 25% to 35% of them singletons. The sequencing input was blood. The receptor set was obtained from a woman aged 80 or over in good health.

This clonotype occurred a few times. The J gene is TRBJ2-5, the V gene TRBV20-1; 10 nucleotides line up with TRBD2. The CDR3 extends over 18 amino acids. V lost 0 bases and J lost 2; bases outside the gene matches: 12. CDR1 is DFQATT and CDR2 is SNEGSKA in the germline V gene (reference sequence). As DNA, the CDR3 is TGCAGTGCTAGAGATCGGGGAGGCTTAGCGGGGGGACAAGAGACCCAGTACTTC. This gives the protein CSARDRGGLAGGQETQYF.

The chain carries TRBV7-8 and TRBJ2-5, with D tentatively TRBD1 (6 bases). Looked up from germline, CDR1 is SGHVS and CDR2 is FQNEAQ. The CDR3 contains 16 residues. V was shortened by 2 bases and J by 4 bases, with 17 bases between the two germline ends. CDR3 in amino acids: CASSLKGASGAETQYF. The DNA of the CDR3 is TGTGCCAGCAGCTTAAAAGGGGCTTCAGGGGCAGAGACCCAGTACTTC.

This clonotype was seen only a few times. The chain links TRBV11-2 to TRBJ1-2; D not certain. Germline-derived CDR1 and CDR2 are SGHAT and FQNNGV. V gave up 5 bases and J gave up 8 bases, with 21 bases separating them. The CDR3 sequence is 15 residues long. This CDR3 reads CASSLGQNPLWGYTF. In DNA form, the CDR3 reads TGTGCCAGCAGCCTAGGGCAAAACCCATTATGGGGCTACACCTTC.

The J gene is TRBJ1-2, the V gene TRBV30; no reliable D call. The ends were cut back, 4 bases at V and 8 bases at J, with 11 bases in the middle. CDR3 length: 11 amino acids. The germline gives CDR1 GTSNPN, CDR2 SVGIG (reference sequence). The CDR3 loop is CAWTDGGGYTF. The CDR3 nucleotides are TGTGCCTGGACCGACGGCGGCGGCTACACCTTC. Drawing the rest from reference TRBV30 and TRBJ1-2, the complete variable domain is SQTIHQWPATLVQPVGSPLSLECTVEGTSNPNLYWYRQAAGRGLQLLFYSVGIGQISSEVPQNLSASRPQDRQFILSSKKLLLSDSGFYLCAWTDGGGYTFGSGTRLTVV.

Written as DNA, the CDR3 is TGTGCCAGCGGCCCAGGTCGAATCTCTGGAAACACCATATATTTT. Translated, it gives CASGPGRISGNTIYF. The J gene is TRBJ1-3, the V gene TRBV6-2 or TRBV6-3, with no clear D. The germline V gene has CDR1 MNHEY and CDR2 SVGEGT. This CDR3 is built from 15 residues. V was clipped by 8 bases and J by 0 bases, with 14 bases between them.

This clonotype was counted at least ten times. The chain uses TRBV24-1 and TRBJ2-1; TRBD2 matches 7 bases. Losses at the gene ends were 3 bases for V and 13 bases for J; bases not matched to a gene: 11. Germline CDR1 is KGHDR and CDR2 is SFDVKD. The CDR3 is 14 residues long. The CDR3 here is CATSDAPLTSDQFF. CDR3 nucleotides: TGTGCCACCAGTGATGCCCCTTTAACTAGCGATCAGTTCTTC.

This clonotype occurred a few times. V gene TRBV6-2 or TRBV6-3 combines with J gene TRBJ1-1, with unresolved D. The CDR3 is 13 residues long. The germline V gene has CDR1 MNHEY and CDR2 SVGEGT. Trimming removed 6 bases at V and 11 bases at J, with 19 bases between. CDR3 nucleotides: TGTGCCAGCAGCGACTGGCCCGGGTTCGGGGCTTTCTTT. Protein: CASSDWPGFGAFF.

This clonotype was counted ten times or more. A much larger clone differs by one base, so this may be a read error. The chain carries TRBV29-1 and TRBJ2-1, with TRBD2 identical over 7 bases. Germline V gene sequence: CDR1 SQVTM, CDR2 ANQGSEA. CDR3 size: 14 residues. CDR3 in amino acids: CGLEVGGGTNEQFF. The CDR3 DNA reads TGCGGACTCGAGGTGGGGGGGGGAACGAATGAGCAGTTCTTC.

For this clonotype: A much larger clone differs from this one at a single base, so this may be a read error. This chain joins TRBV28 and TRBJ2-4, with a possible D match to TRBD2 (5 bases). The length of the CDR3 is 15 residues. V dropped 5 bases and J dropped 3 bases, with 14 bases sitting between them. Germline loops: CDR1 MDHEN, CDR2 SYDVKM. The CDR3 sequence is CASSPARGDKNIQYF. The CDR3 nucleotides are TGTGCCAGCAGTCCCGCACGGGGTGACAAAAACATTCAGTACTTC.